This T cell receptor (beta chain) was recovered during a study of T cells expressing NK-cell markers. Study results and caveats: HCMV specificity of expanded NKG2C+ T cell clones remained unclear.

Using the 5' RACE reads, TCRdb records one entry per CDR3 protein without DNA. Here the sample table reports 150,000 to 200,000 distinct CDR3 sequences. Germline CDR1 MNHEY, CDR2 SVGAGI. The CDR3 loop spans 15 amino acids. Worth noting for this clonotype: What it binds is not known.

The gene calls are TRBV6-5 and TRBJ2-1; TCRdb indicates TRBD1, and absent DNA this call remains unverified. The sample consisted of blood T cells: a sorted CD56 or NKG2C T cell subset, CD4+ or CD8+ T cells, or bulk PBMC T cells (not recorded which). This receptor was identified in a man between 18 and 69 years old in good health. The CDR3 is CASSYRDTNYNEQFF.